Sequencing of this T cell receptor (beta chain) was carried out in a study of molecular identifiers for immune sequencing clone quantification. Study-level background: In the replicates, RNA derived from roughly 20,000 or 100,000 naive CD8 cells was divided into five parts, and four were sequenced.

TCRdb redid the calling of the PCR reads with MiXCR, one entry per CDR3 protein. The sample has about 40,000 distinct CDR3 sequences; approximately 17% are singletons. Sorting recovered naive CD8 T cells on a CD8+CD4-CCR7+CD45RA+ profile. At least ten counts were recorded for this clonotype. Its specificity is not known. Study outcomes and limitations: Highly expanded clone sizes could end up underestimated if a barcode were shared by identical TCR molecules. Even with more than 950,000 naive cells present, spiked Jurkat TCR RNA from one cell was reportedly detectable.

Germline V gene lookup returns CDR1 SQVTM and CDR2 ANQGSEA. The junction had 4 bases not matched to a gene; V was cut back by 4 bases and J by 15 bases. The CDR3 spans 11 residues. V gene TRBV29-1 combines with J gene TRBJ2-2; TRBD2 matches 11 bases. The clonotype originates from a human donor in good health. Some libraries in this study had Jurkat cell RNA spiked in. The sequenced sample consisted of naive CD8+ T cells from blood, with Jurkat cell RNA spiked in. Subset of the sample: FACS-sorted CD8+CD4-CCR7+CD45RA+ naive T cells. In DNA, the CDR3 is TGCAGCGTTGGCACTAGCGGGAGAATGTTTTTT. Its translation: CSVGTSGRMFF.